The 10 T cell receptor beta chains listed next were all sequenced from one sample in a study of blood T cell repertoires in COVID-19. Generated by immunoSEQ multiplex PCR, the TCRdb table keeps only in-frame clones and is missing some. The sample has about 25,000 clones, approximately 88% seen once. Sequenced: peripheral blood. These receptors came from a human donor with active COVID-19. The donor label of this sample is uncertain.

This clone was seen a few times. The chain is built from TRBV25-1 and TRBJ1-1, with D possibly matching TRBD1 (5 bases). V dropped 6 bases and J dropped 5 bases, with 16 bases sitting between them. The CDR3 covers 14 residues. Germline-derived CDR1 and CDR2 are MGHDK and SYGVNS. The CDR3 coding sequence is TGTGCCAGCAGCATCCCTGGCAGGGATACTGAAGCTTTCTTT. Protein sequence: CASSIPGRDTEAFF.

The chain uses TRBV30 and TRBJ2-5; the D is unclear. Germline-derived CDR1 and CDR2 are GTSNPN and SVGIG (reference sequence). Deletions cut 1 base from V and 5 bases from J, with 11 bases between. The CDR3 runs to 13 residues. Here the CDR3 reads CAWSGSSAETQYF. CDR3 nucleotide sequence: TGTGCCTGGAGTGGCTCTAGTGCCGAGACCCAGTACTTC.

The genes are TRBV18 and TRBJ2-3, with TRBD2 as a possible D gene (6 bases). CDR3 length: 17 residues. Germline values: CDR1 KGHSH, CDR2 LQKENI. Trimming shortened V by 2 bases and J by 5 bases, and 20 bases separated the two germline ends. The CDR3 loop is CASSPRVGQGGRDTQYF. The CDR3, as DNA: TGTGCCAGCTCACCAAGGGTCGGGCAGGGAGGAAGAGATACGCAGTATTTT.

The gene calls are TRBV5-1 and TRBJ2-2; D not resolved. This CDR3 is built from 14 residues. Trimming left V 6 bases short and J 1 base short, with 10 bases between. Germline V lookup: CDR1 SGHRS, CDR2 YFSETQ. The CDR3 sequence is CASTWSGNTGELFF. The CDR3 nucleotides read TGCGCCAGCACCTGGTCGGGGAACACCGGGGAGCTGTTTTTT.

This rearrangement joins TRBV6-5 to TRBJ2-5; unclear D gene. The CDR3 runs 15 residues. The germline V gene encodes CDR1 MNHEY and CDR2 SVGAGI. V was clipped by 0 bases and J by 2 bases, with 10 bases between them. This CDR3 is CASSYSHSGQETQYF. The CDR3, as DNA: TGTGCCAGCAGTTACTCCCATTCGGGTCAAGAGACCCAGTACTTC.

The V call is TRBV3-1 (or the pseudogene TRBV3-2), the J call TRBJ2-3; 7 nucleotides match TRBD2. This CDR3 is 15 amino acids long. The ends lost 4 bases at V and 4 bases at J; junction bases unmatched: 8. Germline values: CDR1 LGHDT, CDR2 YNNKEL (reference sequence). This CDR3 reads CASSPRLAGSDTQYF. As DNA, the CDR3 is TGTGCCAGCAGCCCCCGACTAGCAGGATCAGATACGCAGTATTTT.

The gene calls are TRBV10-3 and TRBJ2-7; 10 bases fit TRBD1. Trimming removed 4 bases from V and 5 bases from J; junction bases left unmatched: 8. Looked up from germline, CDR1 is ENHRY and CDR2 is SYGVKD. The CDR3 contains 15 residues. The CDR3 loop is CAISGLGQGSDEQYF. For the CDR3, the DNA is TGTGCCATCAGTGGTTTGGGACAGGGGTCGGACGAGCAGTACTTC.

This clone has just one count. The J gene is TRBJ2-1, the V gene TRBV11-2; 8 nucleotides align to TRBD2. The CDR3 consists of 16 residues. CDR1 is SGHAT and CDR2 is FQNNGV in the germline V gene. The trim removed 5 bases at V and 7 bases at J, leaving 13 bases unmatched. The CDR3 sequence: CASSTQWSGGGNEQFF. CDR3 nucleotide sequence: TGTGCCAGCAGCACCCAGTGGAGCGGGGGAGGGAATGAGCAGTTCTTC.

This chain uses TRBV6-6 with TRBJ2-2; D remains ambiguous. V was pared by 10 bases and J by 6 bases, with 12 bases between. This CDR3 spans 12 amino acids. Looked up from germline, CDR1 is MNHNY and CDR2 is SVGAGI (reference sequence). CDR3 protein: CATMPQAGELFF. CDR3 nucleotide sequence: TGTGCCACCATGCCCCAGGCCGGGGAGCTGTTTTTT.

J is TRBJ2-2 and V is TRBV14; 7 nucleotides align to TRBD2. CDR3 length: 14 amino acids. The J segment lost 2 bases and the V segment lost 4 bases, leaving 1 base of the junction unmatched. The V gene's germline CDR1 is SGHDN and CDR2 FVKESK. Here the CDR3 reads CASSRDYNTGELFF. The CDR3 coding sequence is TGTGCCAGCAGCCGGGACTACAACACCGGGGAGCTGTTTTTT.